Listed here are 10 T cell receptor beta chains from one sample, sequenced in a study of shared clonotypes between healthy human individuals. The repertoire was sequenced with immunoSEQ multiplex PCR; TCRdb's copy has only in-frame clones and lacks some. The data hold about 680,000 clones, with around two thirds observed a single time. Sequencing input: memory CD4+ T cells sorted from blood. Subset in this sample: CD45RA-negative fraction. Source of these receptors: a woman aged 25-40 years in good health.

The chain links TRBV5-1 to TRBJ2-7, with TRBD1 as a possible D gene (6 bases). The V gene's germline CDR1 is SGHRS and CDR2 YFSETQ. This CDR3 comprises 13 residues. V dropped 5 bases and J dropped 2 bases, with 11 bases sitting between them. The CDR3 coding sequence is TGCGCCAGCAGGGACAGTGAGACCTACGAGCAGTACTTC. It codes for CASRDSETYEQYF.

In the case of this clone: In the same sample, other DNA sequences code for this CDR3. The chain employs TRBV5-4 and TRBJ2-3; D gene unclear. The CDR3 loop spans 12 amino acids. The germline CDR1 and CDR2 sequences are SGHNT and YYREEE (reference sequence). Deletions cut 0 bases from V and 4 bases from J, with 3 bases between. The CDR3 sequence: CASSLDADTQYF. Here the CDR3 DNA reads TGTGCCAGCAGCTTGGACGCAGATACGCAGTATTTT. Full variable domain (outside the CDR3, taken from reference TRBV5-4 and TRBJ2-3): ETGVTQSPTHLIKTRGQQVTLRCSSQSGHNTVSWYQQALGQGPQFIFQYYREEENGRGNFPPRFSGLQFPNYSSELNVNALELDDSALYLCASSLDADTQYFGPGTRLTVL.

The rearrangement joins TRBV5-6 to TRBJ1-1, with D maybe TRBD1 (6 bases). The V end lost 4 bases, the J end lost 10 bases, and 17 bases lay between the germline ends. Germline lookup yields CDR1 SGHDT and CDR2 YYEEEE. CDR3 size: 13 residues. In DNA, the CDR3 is TGTGCCAGCAGCCGAAAGATGGGGGGCGCAGCTTTCTTT. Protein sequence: CASSRKMGGAAFF.

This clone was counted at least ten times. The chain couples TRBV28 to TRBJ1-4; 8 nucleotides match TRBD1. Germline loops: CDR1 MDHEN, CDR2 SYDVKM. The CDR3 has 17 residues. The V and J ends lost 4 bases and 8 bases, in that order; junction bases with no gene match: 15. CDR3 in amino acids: CASSSYSDRGGSEKLFF. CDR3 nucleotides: TGTGCCAGCAGTTCCTATTCCGACAGGGGAGGAAGCGAAAAACTGTTTTTT.

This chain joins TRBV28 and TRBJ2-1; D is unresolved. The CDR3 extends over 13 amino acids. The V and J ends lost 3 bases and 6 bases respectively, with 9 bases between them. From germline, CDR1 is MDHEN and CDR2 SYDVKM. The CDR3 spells CASSFADFNEQFF. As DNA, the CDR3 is TGTGCCAGCAGTTTCGCAGATTTCAATGAGCAGTTCTTC.

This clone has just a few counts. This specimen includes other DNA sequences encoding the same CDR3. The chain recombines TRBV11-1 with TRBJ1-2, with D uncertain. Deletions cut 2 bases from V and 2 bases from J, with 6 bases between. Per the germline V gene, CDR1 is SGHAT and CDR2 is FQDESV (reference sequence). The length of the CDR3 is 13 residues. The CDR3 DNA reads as TGTGCCAGCAGCTTAAACAGCAACTATGGCTACACCTTC. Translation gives CASSLNSNYGYTF.

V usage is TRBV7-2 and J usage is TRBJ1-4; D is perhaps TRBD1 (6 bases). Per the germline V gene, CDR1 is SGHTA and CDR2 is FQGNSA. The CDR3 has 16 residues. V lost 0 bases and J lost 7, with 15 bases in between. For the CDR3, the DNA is TGTGCCAGCAGCTTAGCCATGATGGGGGGCGTTGAAAAACTGTTTTTT. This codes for CASSLAMMGGVEKLFF. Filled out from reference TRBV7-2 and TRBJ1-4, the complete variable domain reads GAGVSQSPSNKVTEKGKDVELRCDPISGHTALYWYRQSLGQGLEFLIYFQGNSAPDKSGLPSDRFSAERTGGSVSTLTIQRTQQEDSAVYLCASSLAMMGGVEKLFFGSGTQLSVL.

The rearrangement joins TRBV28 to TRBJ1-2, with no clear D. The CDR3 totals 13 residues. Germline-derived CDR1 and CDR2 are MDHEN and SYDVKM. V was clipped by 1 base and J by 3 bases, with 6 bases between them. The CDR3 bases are TGTGCCAGCAGTTTATCATCAGACTATGGCTACACCTTC. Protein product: CASSLSSDYGYTF.

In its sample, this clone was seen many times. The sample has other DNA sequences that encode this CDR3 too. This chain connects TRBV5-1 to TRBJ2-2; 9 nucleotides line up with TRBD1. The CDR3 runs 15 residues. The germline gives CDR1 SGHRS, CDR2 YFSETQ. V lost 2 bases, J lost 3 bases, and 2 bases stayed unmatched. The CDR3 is CASSLGDRDTGELFF. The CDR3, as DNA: TGCGCCAGCAGCTTAGGGGACAGGGACACCGGGGAGCTGTTTTTT.

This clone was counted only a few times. The chain's CDR3 is CASSWSSYNEQFF. The CDR3 region has the DNA TGTGCCAGCAGCTGGAGCTCCTACAATGAGCAGTTCTTC. The V and J genes are TRBV5-5 and TRBJ2-1; D unresolved. CDR3 length: 13 residues. Germline V gene lookup returns CDR1 SGHKS and CDR2 YYEKEE (reference sequence). Trimming took off 3 bases at V and 0 bases at J, with 4 bases between the two ends.